Included here is one TCR beta chain sequence, with context. Its antigen is undetermined. This sample stems from a study of shared clonotypes between healthy human individuals. Whole-study findings and limits: Despite large depth, rarefaction showed incomplete sorted-subset sequencing. Collection of samples was limited to blood; tissue repertoires likely differ.

Generated by immunoSEQ multiplex PCR, the TCRdb table keeps only in-frame clones and is missing some. The table shows about 690,000 clones, with roughly 87% occurring only once. The CDR3 is 16 amino acids. CDR1 is SGHTA, CDR2 FQGTGA, per germline. Germline trimming cut 5 bases from V and 1 base from J; bases unmatched to any gene: 5. This sequence originates from a man aged 18 to 30 in good health. Some clones in this sample may be carry-over from other donors' samples. The chain couples TRBV7-3 to TRBJ2-1, with 10 positions matching TRBD1. Material: memory CD8+ T cells from PBMCs. The sample's subset: CD45RO+ cells pooled with CCR7-negative TemRA cells. The DNA of the CDR3 is TGTGCCAGCAGCAAAGGACAGGGGGTATCCTACAATGAGCAGTTCTTC. Protein product: CASSKGQGVSYNEQFF.